This T cell receptor (beta chain) stems from a study of OX40 agonist ivuxolimab in advanced cancers. Study results and limitations: CD4+ T cells averaged fewer expanded clones than CD8+ T cells. Near-lowest levels of clonal expansion characterized partial responders at 0.1-3.0 mg/kg.

Trimming took 6 bases from V and 4 from J, leaving 12 bases between them. The CDR3 runs 14 residues. Germline V gene lookup returns CDR1 ENHRY and CDR2 SYGVKD. The table came from immunoSEQ multiplex PCR; TCRdb's copy has only in-frame clones and leaves some out. Among approximately 91,000 clones listed, roughly 87% were seen once. Points on this clone: Antigen specificity is unknown.

Peripheral blood came from all dose cohorts at three timepoints. The gene calls are TRBV10-3 and TRBJ2-2; tentatively, D is TRBD2 (5 bases). The material sequenced was CD4+ or CD8+ T cells sorted from blood, taken in a trial of the OX40 agonist ivuxolimab. The TCR comes from an adult with an advanced solid tumor such as melanoma, head and neck, liver or kidney cancer. The CDR3 nucleotides are TGTGCCATCAGAGCGGCATCTGGCACCGGGGAGCTGTTTTTT. Translated, it gives CAIRAASGTGELFF.